The entry below gives a single TCR beta chain sequence along with its context. The sample is drawn from a study of blood T cell repertoires in COVID-19. For the study at large: Sites across the United States, Italy and Spain contributed samples from acute and convalescent COVID-19.

This CDR3 is 13 amino acids long. V lost 3 bases and J 6 bases, leaving 11 bases between the germline ends. The germline V gene has CDR1 KGHDR and CDR2 SFDVKD. In the source study's methods: Counts of nucleated cells, estimated from reference gene primer amplification, were obtained. TCRdb keeps only in-frame clones here, not all; method: immunoSEQ multiplex PCR. Clonal size and the V and J genes are those of that table, whereas D and trimming came from the DNA. Altogether more than 90,000 clones are present, about 85% being singletons, with the ten largest covering 9.5% to 15%. The receptor was derived from a human donor in a cohort sampled during active COVID-19. Material for sequencing was peripheral blood. This chain connects TRBV24-1 to TRBJ2-7; D is unclear. CDR3 amino acids: CATSDLYSGEQYF. DNA for the CDR3: TGTGCCACCAGTGATCTATACAGTGGCGAGCAGTACTTC.